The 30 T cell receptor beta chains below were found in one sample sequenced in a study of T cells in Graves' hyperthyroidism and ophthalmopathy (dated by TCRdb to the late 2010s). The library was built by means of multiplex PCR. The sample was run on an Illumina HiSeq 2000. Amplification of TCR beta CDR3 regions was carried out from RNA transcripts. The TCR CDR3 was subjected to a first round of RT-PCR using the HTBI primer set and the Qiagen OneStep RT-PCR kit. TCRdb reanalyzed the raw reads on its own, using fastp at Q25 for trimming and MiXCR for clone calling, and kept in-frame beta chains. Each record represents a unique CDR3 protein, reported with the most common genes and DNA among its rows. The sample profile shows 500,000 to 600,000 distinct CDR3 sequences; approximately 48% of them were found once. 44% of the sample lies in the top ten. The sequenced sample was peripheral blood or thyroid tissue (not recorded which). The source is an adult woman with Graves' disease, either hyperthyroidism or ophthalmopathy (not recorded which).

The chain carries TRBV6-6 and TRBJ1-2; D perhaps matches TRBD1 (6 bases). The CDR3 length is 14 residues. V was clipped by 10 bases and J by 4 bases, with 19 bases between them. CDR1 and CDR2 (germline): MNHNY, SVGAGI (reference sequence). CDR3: CATTKGEDRYGYTF. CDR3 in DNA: TGTGCCACGACCAAGGGGGAGGATCGCTATGGCTACACCTTC.

The CDR3: CSVGEFYEQYF. For the CDR3, the DNA is TGCAGCGTTGGCGAGTTCTACGAGCAGTACTTC. V and J are TRBV29-1 and TRBJ2-7; D is ambiguous. The CDR3 extends over 11 amino acids. Germline-derived CDR1 and CDR2 are SQVTM and ANQGSEA. Trimming removed 4 bases from V and 3 bases from J, with 7 bases in between.

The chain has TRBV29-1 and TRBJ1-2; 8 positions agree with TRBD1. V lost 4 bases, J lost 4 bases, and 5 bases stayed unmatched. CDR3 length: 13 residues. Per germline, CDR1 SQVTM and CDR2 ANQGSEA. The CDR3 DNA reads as TGCAGCGTTGCCTCGGACAGGGTCTATGGCTACACCTTC. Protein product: CSVASDRVYGYTF.

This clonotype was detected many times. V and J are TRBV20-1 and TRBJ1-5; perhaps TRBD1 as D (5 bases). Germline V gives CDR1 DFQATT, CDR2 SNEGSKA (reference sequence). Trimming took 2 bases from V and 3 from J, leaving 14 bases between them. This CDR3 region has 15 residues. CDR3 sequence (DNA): TGCAGTGCTAGACCCCGGGGACCTTCCAATCAGCCCCAGCATTTT. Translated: CSARPRGPSNQPQHF.

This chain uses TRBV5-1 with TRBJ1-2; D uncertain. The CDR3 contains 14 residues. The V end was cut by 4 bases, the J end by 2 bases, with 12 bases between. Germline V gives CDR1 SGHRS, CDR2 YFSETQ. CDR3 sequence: CASSQDQANYGYTF. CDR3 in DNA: TGCGCCAGCAGCCAAGACCAGGCGAACTATGGCTACACCTTC.

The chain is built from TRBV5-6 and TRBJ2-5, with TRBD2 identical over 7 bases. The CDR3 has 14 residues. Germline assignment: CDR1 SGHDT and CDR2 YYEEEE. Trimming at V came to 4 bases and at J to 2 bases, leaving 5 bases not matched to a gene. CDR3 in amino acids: CASSPPGLQETQYF. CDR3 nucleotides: TGTGCCAGCAGCCCGCCGGGACTACAAGAGACCCAGTACTTC.

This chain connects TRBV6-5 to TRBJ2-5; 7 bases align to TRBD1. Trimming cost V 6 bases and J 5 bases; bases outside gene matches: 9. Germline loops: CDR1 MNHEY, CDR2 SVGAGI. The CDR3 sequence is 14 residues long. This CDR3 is CASSEGQRMETQYF. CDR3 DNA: TGTGCCAGCAGCGAGGGACAGCGAATGGAGACCCAGTACTTC.

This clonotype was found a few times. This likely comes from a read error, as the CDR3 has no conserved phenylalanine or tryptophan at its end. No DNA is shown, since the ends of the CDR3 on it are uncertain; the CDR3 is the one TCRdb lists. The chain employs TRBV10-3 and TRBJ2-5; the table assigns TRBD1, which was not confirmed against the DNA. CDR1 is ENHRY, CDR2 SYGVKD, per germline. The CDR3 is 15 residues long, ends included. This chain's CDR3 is CAIRTGGTGGYTFGS.

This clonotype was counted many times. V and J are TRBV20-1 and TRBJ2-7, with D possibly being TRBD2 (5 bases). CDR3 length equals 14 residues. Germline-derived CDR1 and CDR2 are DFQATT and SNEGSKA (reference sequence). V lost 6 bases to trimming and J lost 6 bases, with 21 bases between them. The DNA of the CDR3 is TGCAGTGCCCCTCGGGCGGGCCAGTCAGGCGAGCAGTACTTC. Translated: CSAPRAGQSGEQYF.

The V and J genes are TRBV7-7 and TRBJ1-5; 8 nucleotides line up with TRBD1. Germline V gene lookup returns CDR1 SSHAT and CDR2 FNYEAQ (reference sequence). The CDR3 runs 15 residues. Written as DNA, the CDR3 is TGTGCTAGAGATCTTGAGACAGGGGGCAATCAGCCCCAGCATTTT. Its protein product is CARDLETGGNQPQHF.

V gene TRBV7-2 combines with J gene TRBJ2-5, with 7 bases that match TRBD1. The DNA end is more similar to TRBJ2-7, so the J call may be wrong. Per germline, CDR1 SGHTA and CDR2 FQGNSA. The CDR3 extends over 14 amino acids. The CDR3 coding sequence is TGTGCCAGCAGCTTCGGGACAGATTCAGGCGAGCAGTACTTC. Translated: CASSFGTDSGEQYF.

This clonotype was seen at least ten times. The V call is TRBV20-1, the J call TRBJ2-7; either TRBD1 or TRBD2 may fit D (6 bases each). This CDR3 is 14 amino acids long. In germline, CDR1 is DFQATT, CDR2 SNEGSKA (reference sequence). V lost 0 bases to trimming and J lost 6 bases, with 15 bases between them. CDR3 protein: CSARDPGAAAEQYF. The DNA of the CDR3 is TGCAGTGCTAGAGATCCGGGGGCCGCCGCCGAGCAGTACTTC.

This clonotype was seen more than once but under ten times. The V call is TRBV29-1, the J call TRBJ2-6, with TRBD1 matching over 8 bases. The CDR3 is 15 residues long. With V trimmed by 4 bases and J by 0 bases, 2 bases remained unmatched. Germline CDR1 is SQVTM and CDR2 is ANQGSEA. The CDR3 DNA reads TGCAGCGTTGGACAGGGGAGCTCTGGGGCCAACGTCCTGACTTTC. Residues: CSVGQGSSGANVLTF.

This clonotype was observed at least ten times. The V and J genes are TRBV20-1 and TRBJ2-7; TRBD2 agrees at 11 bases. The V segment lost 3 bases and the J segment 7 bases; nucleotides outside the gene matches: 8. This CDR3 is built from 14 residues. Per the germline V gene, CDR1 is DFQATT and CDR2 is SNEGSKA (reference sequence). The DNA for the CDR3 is TGCAGTGCTAGCCAAGGGACTAGCGGTCTGGAGCAGTACTTC. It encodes CSASQGTSGLEQYF.

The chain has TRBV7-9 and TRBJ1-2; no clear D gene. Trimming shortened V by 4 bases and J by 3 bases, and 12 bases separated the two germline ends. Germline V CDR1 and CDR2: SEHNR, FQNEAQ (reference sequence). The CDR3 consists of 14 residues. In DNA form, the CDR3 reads TGTGCCAGCAGCTCCGCCCCTAGCGACTATGGCTACACCTTC. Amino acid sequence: CASSSAPSDYGYTF.

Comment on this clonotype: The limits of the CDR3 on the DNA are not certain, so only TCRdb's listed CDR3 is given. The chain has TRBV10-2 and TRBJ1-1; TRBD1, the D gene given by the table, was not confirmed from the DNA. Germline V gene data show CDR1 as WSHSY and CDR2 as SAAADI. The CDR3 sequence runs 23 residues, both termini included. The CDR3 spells CASSEDSSIYLCSVGGGNTEAFF.

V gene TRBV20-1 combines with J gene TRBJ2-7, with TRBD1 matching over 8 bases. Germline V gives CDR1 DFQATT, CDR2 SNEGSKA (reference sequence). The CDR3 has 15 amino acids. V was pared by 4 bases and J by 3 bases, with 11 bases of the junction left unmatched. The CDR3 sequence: CSATDQGAMIYEQYF. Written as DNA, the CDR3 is TGCAGTGCTACGGACCAGGGGGCCATGATCTACGAGCAGTACTTC.

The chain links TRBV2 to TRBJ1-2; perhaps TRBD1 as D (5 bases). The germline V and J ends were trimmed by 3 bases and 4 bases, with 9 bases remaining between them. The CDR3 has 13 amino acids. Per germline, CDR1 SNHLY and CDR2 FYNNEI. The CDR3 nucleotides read TGTGCCAGCAGTGACAGGGTTGGCTATGGCTACACCTTC. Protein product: CASSDRVGYGYTF.

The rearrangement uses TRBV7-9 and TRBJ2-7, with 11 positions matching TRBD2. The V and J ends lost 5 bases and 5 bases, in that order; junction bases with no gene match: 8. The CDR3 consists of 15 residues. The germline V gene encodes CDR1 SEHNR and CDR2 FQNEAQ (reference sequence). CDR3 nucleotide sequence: TGTGCCAGCAGCCATAGCGGGAGGGCCTTCGACGAGCAGTACTTC. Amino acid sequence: CASSHSGRAFDEQYF.

This CDR3 is CASSLVGTDGYTF. CDR3 sequence (DNA): TGCGCCAGCAGCTTGGTAGGGACGGATGGCTACACCTTC. The chain employs TRBV5-1 and TRBJ1-2, with a tentative D call TRBD1 (5 bases). CDR3 length equals 13 residues. Germline values: CDR1 SGHRS, CDR2 YFSETQ. V gave up 0 bases and J gave up 6 bases, with 9 bases separating them.

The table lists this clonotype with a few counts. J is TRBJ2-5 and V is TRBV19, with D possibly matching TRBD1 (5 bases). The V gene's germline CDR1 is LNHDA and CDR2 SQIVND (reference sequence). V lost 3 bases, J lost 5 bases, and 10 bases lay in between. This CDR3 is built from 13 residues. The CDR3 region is CASSMTVRETQYF. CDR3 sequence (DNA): TGTGCCAGTAGTATGACAGTCCGGGAGACCCAGTACTTC.

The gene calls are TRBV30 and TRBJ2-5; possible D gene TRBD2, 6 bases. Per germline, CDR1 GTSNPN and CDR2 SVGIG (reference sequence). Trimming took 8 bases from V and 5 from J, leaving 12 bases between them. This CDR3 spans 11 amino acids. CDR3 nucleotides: TGTGCCCGGGGGAGAGGCGAGACCCAGTACTTC. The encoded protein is CARGRGETQYF.

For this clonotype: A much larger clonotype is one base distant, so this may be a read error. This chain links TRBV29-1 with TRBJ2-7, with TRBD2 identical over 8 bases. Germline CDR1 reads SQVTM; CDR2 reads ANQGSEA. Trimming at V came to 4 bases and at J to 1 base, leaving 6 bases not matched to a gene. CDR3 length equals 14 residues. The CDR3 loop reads CSVVGTSGSYEQYF. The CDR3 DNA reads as TGCAGCGTTGTCGGGACTAGTGGGTCCTACGAGCAGTACTTC.

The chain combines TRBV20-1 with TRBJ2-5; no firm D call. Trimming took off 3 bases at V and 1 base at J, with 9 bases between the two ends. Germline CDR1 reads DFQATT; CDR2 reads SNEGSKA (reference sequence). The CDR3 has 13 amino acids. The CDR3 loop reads CSASVVSQETQYF. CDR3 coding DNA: TGCAGTGCTAGTGTAGTCAGCCAAGAGACCCAGTACTTC.

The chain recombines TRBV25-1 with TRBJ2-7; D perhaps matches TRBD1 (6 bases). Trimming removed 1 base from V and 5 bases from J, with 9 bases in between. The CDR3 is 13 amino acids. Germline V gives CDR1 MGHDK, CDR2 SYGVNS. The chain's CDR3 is CASSESPGDEQYF. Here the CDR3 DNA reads TGTGCCAGCAGTGAATCCCCAGGGGACGAGCAGTACTTC.

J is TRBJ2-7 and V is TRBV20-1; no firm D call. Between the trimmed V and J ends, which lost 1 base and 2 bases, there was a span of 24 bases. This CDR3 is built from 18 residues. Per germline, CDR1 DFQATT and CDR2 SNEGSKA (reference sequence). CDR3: CSARVALGKGTKAYEQYF. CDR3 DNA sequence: TGCAGTGCTAGAGTCGCCCTAGGAAAGGGAACCAAAGCCTACGAGCAGTACTTC.

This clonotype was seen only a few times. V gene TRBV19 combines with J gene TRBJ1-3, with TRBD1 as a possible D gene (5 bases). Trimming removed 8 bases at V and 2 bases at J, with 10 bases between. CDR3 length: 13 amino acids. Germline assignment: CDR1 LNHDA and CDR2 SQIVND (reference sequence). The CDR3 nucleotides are TGTGCCAGTTTCTTGGACACTGGAAACACCATATATTTT. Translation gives CASFLDTGNTIYF.

The CDR3 nucleotides are TGCGCCAGCAGCCTCGGGTCCAGGGTGGACACCGGGGAGCTGTTTTTT. Translation gives CASSLGSRVDTGELFF. V is TRBV4-3 and J is TRBJ2-2; a possible D gene is TRBD1 (5 bases). The CDR3 is 16 amino acids. V was cut by 4 bases and J by 3 bases, with 15 bases left in between. CDR1 and CDR2 (germline): LGHNA, YSLEER.

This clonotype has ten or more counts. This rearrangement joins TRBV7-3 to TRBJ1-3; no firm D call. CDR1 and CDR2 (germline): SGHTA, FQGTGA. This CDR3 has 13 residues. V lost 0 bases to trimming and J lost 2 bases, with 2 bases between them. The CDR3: CASSLTPGNTIYF. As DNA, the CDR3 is TGTGCCAGCAGCTTAACTCCTGGAAACACCATATATTTT.

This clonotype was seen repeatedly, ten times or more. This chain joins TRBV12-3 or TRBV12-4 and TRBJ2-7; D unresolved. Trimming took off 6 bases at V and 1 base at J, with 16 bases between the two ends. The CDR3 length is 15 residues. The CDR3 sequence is CASSAVSGPSYEQYF. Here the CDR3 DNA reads TGTGCCAGCAGCGCCGTTTCTGGCCCTTCCTACGAGCAGTACTTC.